This paragraph covers one TCR beta chain sequence. The data were obtained in a study of blood T cell repertoires in COVID-19. Study as a whole: Samples came from the United States, Italy and Spain, spanning acute and convalescent COVID-19. T cells, B-cell-depleted T cells, or PBMCs supplied cDNA or gDNA.

The CDR3 totals 15 residues. V shed 3 bases, J shed 4 bases, and the junction held 4 bases outside the gene matches. Germline loops: CDR1 ENHRY, CDR2 SYGVKD. In the study's own analysis: Counts of nucleated cells, estimated from reference gene primer amplification, were obtained. TCRdb's table, derived via immunoSEQ multiplex PCR, lists solely in-frame clones and lacks some. V, J and clone size are taken as reported in that table, and D and trimming were inferred from the DNA itself. The sample lists 70,000 to 95,000 clones, roughly 79% occurring once. The source material was peripheral blood. The chain employs TRBV10-3 and TRBJ2-3, with TRBD1 matching 10 bases. This TCR derives from an older woman with acute or convalescent COVID-19. The CDR3 is CAISEPGQGSDTQYF. The CDR3 DNA reads TGTGCCATCAGTGAACCGGGACAGGGGTCAGATACGCAGTATTTT.